The entry that follows covers one T cell receptor (beta chain) sequence. The antigen is not known. Relative to the germline gene, one junction end is altered; a read error may explain this. These data originate in a study of cytomegalovirus exposure and HLA in healthy donors. The PCR contained 60 Vbeta and 13 Jbeta primers. Method: immunoSEQ multiplex PCR; TCRdb's copy keeps in-frame clones and lacks some. The top ten hold approximately 15% of the sample, which has roughly 150,000 clones, roughly 80% seen once. The study, taken as a whole, reports: In a later analysis, the majority of CMV-associated beta chains seemingly showed HLA restriction. According to the study, approximately 150 TCR beta chains were cytomegalovirus-associated.

Per germline, CDR1 SGHVS and CDR2 FNYEAQ. This CDR3 contains 13 residues. This receptor was taken from a woman aged 35 to 49 in good health and CMV-seronegative. Sample: PBMCs. This chain uses TRBV7-6 with TRBJ2-6; TRBD1 might be the D (5 bases). The CDR3, as DNA: TGTGCCGGAAAACCAGCTGGGGCCAACGGCCTGACTTTC. Translating gives CAGKPAGANGLTF. Using reference TRBV7-6 and TRBJ2-6 for the parts outside the CDR3, the full variable domain is GAGVSQSPRYKVTKRGQDVALRCDPISGHVSLYWYRQALGQGPEFLTYFNYEAQQDKSGLPNDRFSAERPEGSISTLTIQRTEQRDSAMYRCAGKPAGANGLTFGAGSRLTVL.